These 19 T cell receptor beta chains were sequenced from one sample in a study of blood T cell repertoires in COVID-19. Sequenced by immunoSEQ multiplex PCR; TCRdb stores in-frame clones only, minus some. The sample contains 40,000 to 55,000 clones, roughly 84% of which appear only once. The sequenced material came from peripheral blood. These TCRs come from an elderly woman with acute or convalescent COVID-19.

The chain links TRBV12-3 or TRBV12-4 to TRBJ1-4, with no clear D. The V gene lost 6 bases and the J gene lost 5 bases, with 7 bases spanning the gap. This CDR3 comprises 12 residues. Here the CDR3 reads CASSTRNEKLFF. CDR3 bases: TGTGCCAGCAGCACCAGGAATGAAAAACTGTTTTTT.

J is TRBJ2-3 and V is TRBV6-5; D is unclear. With 6 bases removed from V and 3 bases from J, the gap between germline ends came to 10 bases. The CDR3 consists of 13 residues. Germline CDR1 and CDR2: MNHEY and SVGAGI. This chain's CDR3 is CASRSPGTDTQYF. CDR3 coding DNA: TGTGCCAGCAGATCGCCCGGGACAGATACGCAGTATTTT.

This clone was detected once. The chain combines TRBV4-1 with TRBJ1-5; D may be TRBD1 (5 bases). CDR1 is MGHRA, CDR2 YSYEKL, per germline. CDR3 size: 14 residues. Trimming took 4 bases from V and 1 from J, leaving 8 bases between them. The CDR3: CASSLRQSNQPQHF. CDR3 in DNA: TGCGCCAGCAGCCTTCGACAGAGCAATCAGCCCCAGCATTTT.

This sequence joins TRBV7-8 and TRBJ2-4; 9 bases align to TRBD2. The CDR3 has 18 residues. Germline CDR1 SGHVS, CDR2 FQNEAQ. V lost 2 bases and J lost 0; bases outside the gene matches: 8. DNA of the CDR3: TGTGCCAGCAGCTTACTGTCTAGCGGGGTTCTAGCCAAAAACATTCAGTACTTC. Its translation is CASSLLSSGVLAKNIQYF.

This chain joins TRBV2 and TRBJ1-6; D is possibly TRBD1 (5 bases). CDR1 and CDR2 from the germline V gene are SNHLY and FYNNEI. The CDR3 contains 15 residues. Trimming cost V 1 base and J 6 bases, with 10 bases left between them. This CDR3 reads CASSEGKQVNSPLHF. In DNA form, the CDR3 reads TGTGCCAGCAGTGAAGGGAAACAGGTTAATTCACCCCTCCACTTT.

The chain employs TRBV11-2 and TRBJ1-6, with TRBD1 as a possible D gene (5 bases). Germline values: CDR1 SGHAT, CDR2 FQNNGV. V was trimmed by 0 bases and J by 8 bases, leaving 17 bases between them. This CDR3 spans 17 amino acids. The CDR3 nucleotides read TGTGCCAGCAGCTTAGACTACCTTGAAAGGGGCGATTCACCCCTCCACTTT. Translation gives CASSLDYLERGDSPLHF.

This clone was picked up a small number of times. The gene calls are TRBV2 and TRBJ2-7, with D possibly being TRBD1 (5 bases). The length of the CDR3 is 16 residues. Germline CDR1 is SNHLY and CDR2 is FYNNEI. V lost 8 bases, J lost 3 bases, and 23 bases lay in between. The CDR3 DNA is TGTGCCAGCGAAGGAGTCCCAGGGCTCCCTTACTACGAGCAGTACTTC. It yields the protein CASEGVPGLPYYEQYF.

The chain combines TRBV6-8 with TRBJ1-4, with 9 bases that match TRBD1. The CDR3 extends over 16 amino acids. V was pared by 4 bases and J by 6 bases, with 9 bases of the junction left unmatched. Germline lookup yields CDR1 MNHGY and CDR2 SAAAGT. Here the CDR3 reads CASSFMQQGAYEKLFF. CDR3 coding DNA: TGTGCCAGCAGTTTCATGCAACAGGGGGCGTATGAAAAACTGTTTTTT.

This chain uses TRBV5-4 with TRBJ2-3, with 13 bases fitting TRBD2. The CDR3 runs to 16 residues. The J segment lost 3 bases and the V segment lost 4 bases, leaving 5 bases of the junction unmatched. Germline V gene data show CDR1 as SGHNT and CDR2 as YYREEE (reference sequence). CDR3: CASSQGLAGPTDTQYF. The CDR3 DNA reads TGTGCCAGCAGCCAGGGACTAGCGGGGCCTACAGATACGCAGTATTTT.

V is TRBV19 and J is TRBJ2-2; TRBD2 aligns across 8 bases. Trimming took 5 bases from V and 8 from J; bases not matched to a gene: 13. Germline values: CDR1 LNHDA, CDR2 SQIVND (reference sequence). This CDR3 spans 16 amino acids. CDR3 nucleotide sequence: TGTGCCAGTAGTCCACGAGCGGGAGTGGTATCAGGGGAGCTGTTTTTT. Translating it yields CASSPRAGVVSGELFF.

V gene TRBV24-1 combines with J gene TRBJ2-1, with D perhaps TRBD2 (6 bases). The CDR3 runs to 17 residues. Germline V CDR1 and CDR2: KGHDR, SFDVKD. Trimming stripped 0 bases from V and 1 base from J, with 12 bases between. CDR3 amino acids: CATSDLAGSGSYNEQFF. The CDR3 DNA sequence: TGTGCCACCAGTGATTTGGCGGGGAGCGGGTCCTACAATGAGCAGTTCTTC.

J is TRBJ2-1 and V is TRBV18; 11 nucleotides agree with TRBD2. This CDR3 region has 20 residues. Germline CDR1 is KGHSH and CDR2 is LQKENI. Germline trimming cut 2 bases from V and 5 bases from J; bases unmatched to any gene: 17. In nucleotides, the CDR3 is TGTGCCAGCTCACCATTTTCTGGTTCACTAGCGGGAGATAGGCACAATGAGCAGTTCTTC. This sequence encodes CASSPFSGSLAGDRHNEQFF.

The J gene is TRBJ2-2, the V gene TRBV2, with a possible D match to TRBD2 (5 bases). The V end was cut by 9 bases, the J end by 0 bases, with 11 bases between. Germline V gene sequence: CDR1 SNHLY, CDR2 FYNNEI. The CDR3 is made up of 14 amino acids. The CDR3: CARRGGANTGELFF. CDR3 sequence (DNA): TGTGCCAGACGGGGTGGCGCGAACACCGGGGAGCTGTTTTTT.

This chain connects TRBV11-2 to TRBJ2-1; no clear D. Germline CDR1 is SGHAT and CDR2 is FQNNGV. This CDR3 has 12 amino acids. V lost 2 bases to trimming and J lost 7 bases, with 6 bases between them. This chain's CDR3 is CASSLNRNEQFF. CDR3 bases: TGTGCCAGCAGCTTAAACAGAAATGAGCAGTTCTTC.

The chain couples TRBV3-1 (or the pseudogene TRBV3-2) to TRBJ1-1; TRBD1 might be the D (5 bases). CDR3 length: 15 amino acids. Germline CDR1 reads LGHDT; CDR2 reads YNNKEL (reference sequence). Trimming left V 0 bases short and J 2 bases short, with 10 bases between. The chain's CDR3 is CASSQDPGLNTEAFF. Written as DNA, the CDR3 is TGTGCCAGCAGCCAAGATCCAGGGCTCAACACTGAAGCTTTCTTT.

This clone showed up just once. J is TRBJ2-7 and V is TRBV6-1; no reliable D call. This CDR3 region has 14 residues. The germline V gene has CDR1 MNHNS and CDR2 SASEGT. Trimming stripped 2 bases from V and 0 bases from J, with 8 bases between. CDR3 nucleotide sequence: TGTGCCAGCAGTGAAATGTGGGCCTCCTACGAGCAGTACTTC. This encodes CASSEMWASYEQYF.

The CDR3 DNA is TGTGCCAGCAGCCAAGGTCTTAATTCACCCCTCCACTTT. This gives the protein CASSQGLNSPLHF. The chain is built from TRBV14 and TRBJ1-6; D ambiguous. Germline CDR1 and CDR2: SGHDN and FVKESK. Trimming pared 1 base from V and 6 bases from J, leaving 4 bases between. This CDR3 has 13 residues.

This clone was recorded only once. The chain uses TRBV27 and TRBJ1-4, with a tentative D call TRBD1 (5 bases). Trimming shortened V by 8 bases and J by 8 bases, and 21 bases separated the two germline ends. CDR1 and CDR2 from the germline V gene are MNHEY and SMNVEV (reference sequence). CDR3 length equals 15 residues. This CDR3 reads CASSPAGQGREKLFF. In DNA form, the CDR3 reads TGTGCCAGCTCACCCGCAGGGCAGGGTAGGGAAAAACTGTTTTTT.

The gene calls are TRBV6-5 and TRBJ2-7, with TRBD2 matching over 7 bases. CDR1 and CDR2 (germline): MNHEY, SVGAGI. The length of the CDR3 is 12 residues. V was pared by 8 bases and J by 4 bases, with 5 bases of the junction left unmatched. CDR3 bases: TGTGCCAGCGGGGACTACTTATACGAGCAGTACTTC. Residues: CASGDYLYEQYF.